A single sample gave rise to the 3 T cell receptor beta chains below, sequenced in a study of OX40 agonist ivuxolimab in advanced cancers. The table came from immunoSEQ multiplex PCR; TCRdb's copy has only in-frame clones and leaves some out. This table has 50,000 to 65,000 clones, 70% to 85% appearing once. Material: CD4+ or CD8+ T cells sorted from blood, obtained in a trial of the OX40 agonist ivuxolimab. The source is an adult with an advanced solid tumor such as melanoma, head and neck, liver or kidney cancer.

The rearrangement joins TRBV7-3 to TRBJ1-2, with D perhaps matching TRBD1 (5 bases). The CDR3 consists of 13 residues. The germline gives CDR1 SGHTA, CDR2 FQGTGA. Trimming cost V 3 bases and J 6 bases, with 11 bases left between them. The CDR3 loop reads CASSFQGLHGYTF. The CDR3 DNA sequence: TGTGCCAGCAGCTTCCAGGGCCTTCATGGCTACACCTTC.

This clone was recorded once. The chain has TRBV7-5 and TRBJ2-3; the table's D gene call, TRBD1, was not cross checked with the DNA. TRBV7-5 is shown as a pseudogene. The CDR3 spans 15 residues. The CDR3 coding sequence is TGTGCCAGAAGCTTACCACAGGGGAACACAGATACGCAGTATTTT. It translates to CARSLPQGNTDTQYF.

The table lists this clone with a few counts. The chain combines TRBV27 with TRBJ2-3; a possible D gene is TRBD2 (7 bases). Germline CDR1 MNHEY, CDR2 SMNVEV (reference sequence). The V gene lost 6 bases and the J gene lost 2 bases, with 18 bases spanning the gap. CDR3 length equals 16 residues. The CDR3 sequence is CASRPHGGPDTDTQYF. The CDR3 DNA is TGTGCCAGCAGGCCCCACGGGGGGCCAGACACAGATACGCAGTATTTT.